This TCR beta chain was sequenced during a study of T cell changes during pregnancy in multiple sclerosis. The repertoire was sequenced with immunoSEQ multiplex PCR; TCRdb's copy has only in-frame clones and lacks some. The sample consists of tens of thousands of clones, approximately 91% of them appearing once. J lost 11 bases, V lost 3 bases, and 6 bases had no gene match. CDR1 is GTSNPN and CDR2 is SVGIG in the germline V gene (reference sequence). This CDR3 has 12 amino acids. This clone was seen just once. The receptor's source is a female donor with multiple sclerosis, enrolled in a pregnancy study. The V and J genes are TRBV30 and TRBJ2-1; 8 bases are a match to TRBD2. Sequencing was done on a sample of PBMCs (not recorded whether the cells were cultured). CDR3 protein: CAWSPGGPKQFF. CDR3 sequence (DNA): TGTGCCTGGAGCCCGGGGGGGCCGAAGCAGTTCTTC.